The clone carrying this TCR beta chain was seen ten or more times. This sample is drawn from a study of metastatic and nonmetastatic thyroid tumors. TCRdb redid the clone calls on the PCR reads using MiXCR. The table includes 20,000 or so clones, 30% to 35% detected once. Not a single patient had been given any form of treatment at any point before undergoing thyroid surgery. The clonotype comes from a female donor with papillary thyroid cancer or a benign thyroid nodule (not recorded which). Some clones in this sample may be carry-over from other donors' samples. Sample: adjacent normal tissue.

The CDR3 loop is CASSLGSSGGTDTQYF. DNA for the CDR3: TGTGCCAGCAGCTTAGGCTCTAGCGGGGGTACAGATACGCAGTATTTT. J is TRBJ2-3 and V is TRBV7-9; 10 nucleotides line up with TRBD2. The junction had 4 bases not matched to a gene; V was cut back by 1 base and J by 3 bases. The CDR3 consists of 16 residues. Germline assignment: CDR1 SEHNR and CDR2 FQNEAQ (reference sequence).